Shown below are 24 T cell receptor beta chains from a single sample sequenced in a study of control samples from healthy donors and cancer patients. The repertoire was sequenced with immunoSEQ multiplex PCR; TCRdb's copy has only in-frame clones and lacks some. The table lists approximately 180,000 clones, approximately 94% of them singletons. The sequencing input was blood. The receptor source for this set is a woman between 18 and 29 years old in good health.

The V and J genes are TRBV14 and TRBJ1-5; the match to TRBD1 covers 7 bases. Germline trimming cut 4 bases from V and 1 base from J; bases unmatched to any gene: 13. The germline V gene has CDR1 SGHDN and CDR2 FVKESK. This CDR3 has 18 amino acids. The CDR3 sequence is CASSPRQGRVTSNQPQHF. The CDR3 DNA reads as TGTGCCAGCAGCCCACGACAGGGAAGAGTTACGAGCAATCAGCCCCAGCATTTT.

V is TRBV5-4 and J is TRBJ1-4, with TRBD1 as a possible D gene (5 bases). This CDR3 spans 13 amino acids. V lost 4 bases to trimming and J lost 8 bases, with 12 bases between them. Germline V CDR1 and CDR2: SGHNT, YYREEE (reference sequence). The CDR3 reads CASSPLRDEKLFF. In nucleotides, the CDR3 is TGTGCCAGCAGCCCACTACGGGACGAAAAACTGTTTTTT.

The chain uses TRBV7-2 and TRBJ1-5; D gene unclear. V was pared by 2 bases and J by 5 bases, with 10 bases between. Germline lookup yields CDR1 SGHTA and CDR2 FQGNSA. This CDR3 region has 14 residues. CDR3 nucleotide sequence: TGTGCCAGCAGCTTACGAATCGGGGATCAGCCCCAGCATTTT. This translates into CASSLRIGDQPQHF.

This chain joins TRBV3-1 (or the pseudogene TRBV3-2) and TRBJ1-5; tentative D call: TRBD1 (6 bases). The ends were cut back, 1 base at V and 13 bases at J, with 17 bases in the middle. CDR1 is LGHDT and CDR2 is YNNKEL in the germline V gene (reference sequence). This CDR3 region has 14 residues. DNA for the CDR3: TGTGCCAGCAGCCAAGGGCCCGGGGGCGGATCGCAGCATTTT. This sequence encodes CASSQGPGGGSQHF.

The chain has TRBV9 and TRBJ1-1; a possible D gene is TRBD1 (6 bases). The CDR3 runs 14 residues. V lost 0 bases, J lost 3 bases, and 9 bases lay in between. Germline values: CDR1 SGDLS, CDR2 YYNGEE. CDR3 protein: CASSVAPGDTEAFF. The CDR3 bases are TGTGCCAGCAGCGTAGCCCCAGGGGACACTGAAGCTTTCTTT.

The chain recombines TRBV28 with TRBJ2-7; 9 bases map to TRBD1. Germline loops: CDR1 MDHEN, CDR2 SYDVKM. This CDR3 has 13 amino acids. V was clipped by 3 bases and J by 5 bases; unmatched bases: 2. The CDR3, as DNA: TGTGCCAGCAGTTTTACAGGGGGCCACGAGCAGTACTTC. Translation gives CASSFTGGHEQYF.

The CDR3 here is CASSRTGGGEKLFF. CDR3 sequence (DNA): TGTGCCAGCAGCAGGACAGGGGGGGGAGAAAAACTGTTTTTT. This sequence joins TRBV27 and TRBJ1-4; 10 nucleotides line up with TRBD1. Germline loops: CDR1 MNHEY, CDR2 SMNVEV (reference sequence). The CDR3 is 14 amino acids. V was clipped by 6 bases and J by 8 bases; unmatched bases: 6.

This chain uses TRBV10-3 with TRBJ2-5; D may be TRBD2 (7 bases). This CDR3 is 18 amino acids long. V was trimmed by 0 bases and J by 3 bases, leaving 20 bases between them. Per the germline V gene, CDR1 is ENHRY and CDR2 is SYGVKD. CDR3 protein: CAISESVSGRGLEETQYF. The CDR3 DNA reads as TGTGCCATCAGTGAGTCGGTCTCGGGGCGGGGGCTTGAAGAGACCCAGTACTTC.

This chain links TRBV6-2 or TRBV6-3 with TRBJ2-2; 8 nucleotides match TRBD1. This CDR3 contains 14 residues. The trim removed 5 bases at V and 5 bases at J, leaving 4 bases unmatched. Germline-derived CDR1 and CDR2 are MNHEY and SVGEGT. The CDR3 sequence: CASSLRGRTGELFF. The CDR3, as DNA: TGTGCCAGCAGTCTCAGGGGGCGGACCGGGGAGCTGTTTTTT.

The V and J genes are TRBV19 and TRBJ1-1; D may be TRBD1 (6 bases). The germline CDR1 and CDR2 sequences are LNHDA and SQIVND (reference sequence). Trimming pared 7 bases from V and 3 bases from J, leaving 9 bases between. This CDR3 contains 12 residues. Here the CDR3 reads CASTTGYTEAFF. The DNA of the CDR3 is TGTGCCAGTACCACAGGGTACACTGAAGCTTTCTTT.

The chain couples TRBV6-5 to TRBJ1-1; D remains ambiguous. Trimming cost V 3 bases and J 5 bases, with 10 bases left between them. This CDR3 spans 13 amino acids. Germline CDR1 MNHEY, CDR2 SVGAGI. CDR3 region: CASSYTSETEAFF. In nucleotides, the CDR3 is TGTGCCAGCAGTTATACCTCCGAGACTGAAGCTTTCTTT.

The chain links TRBV3-1 (or the pseudogene TRBV3-2) to TRBJ2-1; 9 bases fit TRBD2. CDR1 and CDR2 from the germline V gene are LGHDT and YNNKEL (reference sequence). With 1 base clipped from V and 1 base from J, the junction kept 8 bases outside the gene matches. The CDR3 runs to 18 residues. DNA of the CDR3: TGTGCCAGCAGCCAAGGAAGGACTAGCGCTCCTTCCTACAATGAGCAGTTCTTC. Translated, it gives CASSQGRTSAPSYNEQFF.

The rearrangement uses TRBV3-1 (or the pseudogene TRBV3-2) and TRBJ1-6, with D possibly TRBD1 on 6 matching bases. The CDR3 totals 13 residues. V lost 4 bases, J lost 12 bases, and 13 bases lay in between. The germline V gene encodes CDR1 LGHDT and CDR2 YNNKEL (reference sequence). CDR3 loop: CASSRILQGPLHF. Written as DNA, the CDR3 is TGTGCCAGCAGCCGAATCCTACAGGGACCCCTCCACTTT.

The V gene is TRBV4-3, the J gene TRBJ2-7; D possibly corresponds to TRBD1 (5 bases). The CDR3 contains 15 residues. Trimming took 3 bases from V and 0 from J, leaving 12 bases between them. Germline V lookup: CDR1 LGHNA, CDR2 YSLEER. The CDR3 sequence: CASSHGRTSSYEQYF. For the CDR3, the DNA is TGCGCCAGCAGCCATGGAAGGACAAGCTCCTACGAGCAGTACTTC.

The chain employs TRBV6-6 and TRBJ1-1; 9 positions match TRBD1. J was trimmed by 5 bases and V by 4 bases; bases with no gene match: 5. The CDR3 is 14 residues long. Germline assignment: CDR1 MNHNY and CDR2 SVGAGI (reference sequence). CDR3 loop: CASSWGQGRTEAFF. The CDR3 coding sequence is TGTGCCAGCAGTTGGGGACAGGGAAGGACTGAAGCTTTCTTT.

The chain combines TRBV7-2 with TRBJ1-2, with 8 bases that match TRBD1. The CDR3 covers 14 residues. The V and J ends lost 3 bases and 5 bases, in that order; junction bases with no gene match: 5. Germline values: CDR1 SGHTA, CDR2 FQGNSA. The CDR3 region is CASSFGQGGYGYTF. The CDR3 coding sequence is TGTGCCAGCAGCTTTGGACAGGGAGGGTATGGCTACACCTTC.

The chain carries TRBV7-9 and TRBJ2-5; TRBD1 matches at 12 bases. The CDR3 is 15 residues long. V dropped 5 bases and J dropped 5; count of bases not matched to a gene: 6. Germline values: CDR1 SEHNR, CDR2 FQNEAQ (reference sequence). For the CDR3, the DNA is TGTGCCAGCAGCACCGGGACAGGGGGCTATGAGACCCAGTACTTC. This translates into CASSTGTGGYETQYF.

This rearrangement joins TRBV29-1 to TRBJ1-2; D may be TRBD1 (5 bases). This CDR3 has 11 amino acids. Germline CDR1 SQVTM, CDR2 ANQGSEA. Deletions cut 4 bases from V and 8 bases from J, with 11 bases between. CDR3 coding DNA: TGCAGCGTTGGGGGGAGCGGGGGCTACACCTTC. Its translation: CSVGGSGGYTF.

The rearrangement uses TRBV2 and TRBJ1-1; unclear D gene. This CDR3 contains 11 residues. V lost 5 bases and J lost 9, with 10 bases in between. The germline CDR1 and CDR2 sequences are SNHLY and FYNNEI. CDR3 amino acids: CASSSIGKAFF. As DNA, the CDR3 is TGTGCCAGCAGTTCAATAGGGAAAGCTTTCTTT.

V and J are TRBV29-1 and TRBJ1-2, with a possible D match to TRBD1 (5 bases). In germline, CDR1 is SQVTM, CDR2 ANQGSEA. V lost 3 bases, J lost 1 base, and 15 bases lay in between. This CDR3 contains 15 residues. The CDR3 region is CSVDRDGGYNYGYTF. Here the CDR3 DNA reads TGCAGCGTTGACCGGGACGGCGGCTATAACTATGGCTACACCTTC.

The chain carries TRBV10-3 and TRBJ2-1; 10 nucleotides line up with TRBD2. The CDR3 extends over 20 amino acids. V lost 2 bases to trimming and J lost 7 bases; unmatched junction nucleotides: 20. Germline loops: CDR1 ENHRY, CDR2 SYGVKD. CDR3 in DNA: TGTGCCATCAGTGAGCCACCTCCATCGCGGCAGCGGGAGGGCAGGAATGAGCAGTTCTTC. It is translated as CAISEPPPSRQREGRNEQFF.

This clone occurred a few times. The chain employs TRBV5-1 and TRBJ2-7; TRBD2 matches at 8 bases. V gave up 5 bases and J gave up 6 bases; unmatched junction bases: 13. The CDR3 length is 15 residues. The germline gives CDR1 SGHRS, CDR2 YFSETQ. CDR3 sequence reads: CASRTAGGSVVEQYF. DNA of the CDR3: TGCGCCAGCAGAACTGCGGGAGGTTCGGTCGTCGAGCAGTACTTC.

The V gene is TRBV3-1 (or the pseudogene TRBV3-2), the J gene TRBJ1-3; maybe TRBD1 (6 bases). V was trimmed by 4 bases and J by 7 bases, leaving 17 bases between them. Germline loops: CDR1 LGHDT, CDR2 YNNKEL (reference sequence). This CDR3 has 15 amino acids. The CDR3 DNA is TGTGCCAGCAGCCCCGGGACACAAGACAGGAACACCATATATTTT. This sequence encodes CASSPGTQDRNTIYF.

This chain joins TRBV6-6 and TRBJ1-5, with D hard to call. CDR1 is MNHNY, CDR2 SVGAGI, per germline (reference sequence). The germline V and J ends were trimmed by 7 bases and 4 bases, with 8 bases remaining between them. CDR3 size: 12 residues. As DNA, the CDR3 is TGTGCCAGCAAGGTTTCGAATCAGCCCCAGCATTTT. It specifies CASKVSNQPQHF.